This T cell receptor (beta chain) is drawn from a study of prognosis after radiotherapy for stage I lung cancer. This CDR3 is built from 15 residues. The ends lost 7 bases at V and 2 bases at J; junction bases unmatched: 9. Amplification of TCR beta CDR3 from genomic DNA used two-round multiplex PCR. Gene-specific TRBV and TRBJ primers were used in PCR round one. TCRdb ran MiXCR on the multiplex PCR reads and lists one entry per CDR3 protein. The sample consists of 25,000 to 35,000 distinct CDR3 sequences, over 40% of them appearing once. This clonotype was seen ten or more times. The sample in question was PBMCs, obtained before or after stereotactic body radiation therapy (not recorded which). This clonotype was obtained from a donor aged 50 or older with non-small cell lung cancer. This chain uses TRBV12-3 or TRBV12-4 with TRBJ2-7; 9 positions agree with TRBD2. This CDR3 is CASTRQTSGPYEQYF. CDR3 in DNA: TGTGCCAGCACCCGCCAAACTAGCGGGCCCTACGAGCAGTACTTC.